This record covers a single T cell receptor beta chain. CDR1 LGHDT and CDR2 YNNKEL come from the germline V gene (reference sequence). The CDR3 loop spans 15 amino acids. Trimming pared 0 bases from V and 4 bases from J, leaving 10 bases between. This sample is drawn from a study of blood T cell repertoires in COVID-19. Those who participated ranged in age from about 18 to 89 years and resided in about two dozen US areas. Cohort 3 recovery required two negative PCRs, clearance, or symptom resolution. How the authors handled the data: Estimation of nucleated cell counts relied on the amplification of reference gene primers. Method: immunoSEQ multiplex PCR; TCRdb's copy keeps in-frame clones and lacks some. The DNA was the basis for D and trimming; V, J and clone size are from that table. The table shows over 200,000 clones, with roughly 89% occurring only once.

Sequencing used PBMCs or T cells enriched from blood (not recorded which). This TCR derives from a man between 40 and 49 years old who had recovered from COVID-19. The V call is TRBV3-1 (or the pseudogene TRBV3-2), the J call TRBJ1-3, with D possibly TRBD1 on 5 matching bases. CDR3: CASSQDLGLGNTIYF. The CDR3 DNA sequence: TGTGCCAGCAGCCAAGATCTGGGGCTAGGAAACACCATATATTTT.